This is a list of T cell receptor beta chains from one sample in a study of blood T cell repertoires in COVID-19. Only in-frame clones appear in the TCRdb table, and some are missing; sequencing was by immunoSEQ multiplex PCR. The sample yields roughly 160,000 clones, roughly 80% seen once. The specimen sequenced was PBMCs or T cells enriched from blood (not recorded which). These receptors all come from a woman aged 60-75 years who had recovered from COVID-19. The CDR3 runs from the conserved cysteine through the conserved F or W. The order of the fields is D gene, V gene, CDR3 protein. The D gene is left open where the match is weak.

d_gene: TRBD1; v_gene: TRBV9; CDR3aa: CASSSGVLAGTGKEKLFF
d_gene: NA; v_gene: TRBV9; CDR3aa: CASSPQVGAYEQYF
d_gene: NA; v_gene: TRBV4-2; CDR3aa: CASSQETANYGYTF
d_gene: NA; v_gene: TRBV7-3; CDR3aa: CASSLTRRTEAFF
d_gene: TRBD1; v_gene: TRBV7-8; CDR3aa: CASSPGTGTGGYTF
d_gene: NA; v_gene: TRBV5-4; CDR3aa: CASSSEFSSYNEQFF
d_gene: TRBD1; v_gene: TRBV24-1; CDR3aa: CATSGGQGAVYGYTF
d_gene: NA; v_gene: TRBV24-1; CDR3aa: CATGDSQETQYF
d_gene: TRBD1; v_gene: TRBV6-5; CDR3aa: CASSHRGGQPQHF
d_gene: NA; v_gene: TRBV3-1/TRBV3-2; CDR3aa: CASSHTGNTATYEQYF
d_gene: TRBD2; v_gene: TRBV6-6; CDR3aa: CASRPGLGFAGELFF
d_gene: NA; v_gene: TRBV6-5; CDR3aa: CASKAGGRNTEAFF
d_gene: TRBD2; v_gene: TRBV20-1; CDR3aa: CSASDSSGTNQYEQYF
d_gene: NA; v_gene: TRBV29-1; CDR3aa: CSAQAADSYEQYF
d_gene: NA; v_gene: TRBV5-4; CDR3aa: CASSSGGTGPETQYF
d_gene: NA; v_gene: TRBV5-5; CDR3aa: CASSENLYNSPLHF
d_gene: TRBD2; v_gene: TRBV9; CDR3aa: CASSVRVAGDPYNEQFF
d_gene: NA; v_gene: TRBV11-3; CDR3aa: CASLGVMNTEAFF
d_gene: TRBD2; v_gene: TRBV4-1; CDR3aa: CASSRGLAGVNEQYF
d_gene: NA; v_gene: TRBV18; CDR3aa: CASSPSARNTEAFF
d_gene: NA; v_gene: TRBV5-1; CDR3aa: CASSLTTEANSPLHF
d_gene: TRBD2; v_gene: TRBV4-2; CDR3aa: CASSPLAGSSYEQYF
d_gene: TRBD2; v_gene: TRBV4-1; CDR3aa: CASSQERGLSGPYEQYF
d_gene: NA; v_gene: TRBV4-1; CDR3aa: CASSQGTRGVNQPQHF
d_gene: TRBD1; v_gene: TRBV5-6; CDR3aa: CASSLTGAETQYF
d_gene: TRBD1; v_gene: TRBV29-1; CDR3aa: CSVDRGMGEKLFF
d_gene: TRBD1; v_gene: TRBV24-1; CDR3aa: CATSASGQGDTEAFF
d_gene: NA; v_gene: TRBV24-1; CDR3aa: CATSDLQAPSEDHGYTF
d_gene: TRBD2; v_gene: TRBV19; CDR3aa: CASSIRGLAGGANTGELFF
d_gene: TRBD2; v_gene: TRBV6-5; CDR3aa: CATTRAAGSYNEQFF
d_gene: NA; v_gene: TRBV7-6; CDR3aa: CASTASDTQYF
d_gene: TRBD2; v_gene: TRBV3-1/TRBV3-2; CDR3aa: CASSHTSGGAPELFF
d_gene: TRBD2; v_gene: TRBV6-5; CDR3aa: CASSYSRGAEQYF
d_gene: TRBD2; v_gene: TRBV2; CDR3aa: CASIEGGRQETQYF
d_gene: TRBD2; v_gene: TRBV5-1; CDR3aa: CASSGGGASSYNEQFF
d_gene: TRBD1; v_gene: TRBV5-4; CDR3aa: CASSPDRQSPLHF
d_gene: TRBD2; v_gene: TRBV28; CDR3aa: CASSGGTSGGSSF
d_gene: NA; v_gene: TRBV18; CDR3aa: CASSLTGTVGGDTQYF
d_gene: TRBD1; v_gene: TRBV30; CDR3aa: CARDRIQFGGYTF
d_gene: TRBD1; v_gene: TRBV4-1; CDR3aa: CASSRGTGSFTDTQYF
d_gene: TRBD1; v_gene: TRBV18; CDR3aa: CASSPGQGISPLHF
d_gene: NA; v_gene: TRBV19; CDR3aa: CASSIFGSYGYTF
d_gene: NA; v_gene: TRBV11-2; CDR3aa: CASSFSNYEQYF
d_gene: NA; v_gene: TRBV18; CDR3aa: CASSETDTQYF
d_gene: NA; v_gene: TRBV5-1; CDR3aa: CASSLNRLEAFF
d_gene: TRBD1; v_gene: TRBV12-3/TRBV12-4; CDR3aa: CASSPGQGYGYTF
d_gene: TRBD2; v_gene: TRBV7-3; CDR3aa: CASSLPSGGPYEQYF
d_gene: TRBD1; v_gene: TRBV19; CDR3aa: CASSIDRGLRSNIQYF
d_gene: TRBD1; v_gene: TRBV27; CDR3aa: CASSLRGLYNEQFF
d_gene: NA; v_gene: TRBV6-5; CDR3aa: CASSLAGRKNYEAFF
d_gene: TRBD1; v_gene: TRBV3-1/TRBV3-2; CDR3aa: CASSQSLGQAYEQYF
d_gene: NA; v_gene: TRBV13; CDR3aa: CASSLGQTTNEKLFF
d_gene: TRBD1; v_gene: TRBV6-5; CDR3aa: CASSWSKQGAVYGYTF
d_gene: TRBD1; v_gene: TRBV9; CDR3aa: CASSTTPGQGEKLFF
d_gene: TRBD2; v_gene: TRBV10-3; CDR3aa: CAISQGLAGGSDTQYF
d_gene: TRBD1; v_gene: TRBV9; CDR3aa: CASSSRQGGVGSPLHF
d_gene: NA; v_gene: TRBV19; CDR3aa: CASRIWEIGNQPQHF